These T cell receptor beta chains were read from a single sample in a study of graft-versus-host responses after intestinal transplantation. No cognate antigen is known for these TCRs. Method: immunoSEQ multiplex PCR; TCRdb's copy keeps in-frame clones and lacks some. The table shows approximately 90,000 clones, with around 92% occurring only once. The specimen comprised unstimulated CD8+ T cells sorted from spleen or lymph node cells, sampled before transplant. These receptors all come from a human donor who was the organ donor for an intestinal transplant. The conserved cysteine and the conserved F or W are not part of the CDR3 here. Clone size, where shown, is once, few, many, or a class for clones that have expanded.

abundance,len,j_gene,v_gene,CDR3aa
once,11,TRBJ1-1,TRBV27,ASSAGGGTEAF
.,13,TRBJ2-2,TRBV2,ASSEAGRGTGELF
.,14,TRBJ1-6,TRBV27,ASSSRGQGLRSPLH
.,12,TRBJ2-6,TRBV5-8,ASSLGHGANVLT
once,15,TRBJ2-1,TRBV7-2,ASSLISGGTSYNEQF
.,12,TRBJ2-3,TRBV28,ASSYRATTDTQY
.,10,TRBJ1-1,TRBV7-9,ASSPINTEAF
once,13,TRBJ2-7,TRBV11-2,ASSPPGGVSYEQY
.,13,TRBJ2-7,TRBV9,ASSVGVETSYEQY
.,14,TRBJ1-3,TRBV9,ASSVGQVPSGNTIY
once,12,TRBJ1-2,TRBV9,ASSVGPGRDGYT
.,12,TRBJ2-7,TRBV27,ASSLQGSSYEQY
few,11,TRBJ2-7,TRBV19,ASSPGLTYEQY
.,12,TRBJ2-7,TRBV19,ASSMGQGVNEQY
.,14,TRBJ1-1,TRBV4-3,ASSQAGDSLNTEAF
.,11,.,TRBV7-6,ASSLSADYEQY
.,14,TRBJ2-3,TRBV4-1,ASSLHTSGGSDTQY
.,16,TRBJ1-5,TRBV6-1,ASSEARGNRGSNQPQH
.,13,TRBJ2-5,TRBV18,ASSRTGGSQETQY
.,13,TRBJ2-7,TRBV7-6,ASSLGGGGAYEQY